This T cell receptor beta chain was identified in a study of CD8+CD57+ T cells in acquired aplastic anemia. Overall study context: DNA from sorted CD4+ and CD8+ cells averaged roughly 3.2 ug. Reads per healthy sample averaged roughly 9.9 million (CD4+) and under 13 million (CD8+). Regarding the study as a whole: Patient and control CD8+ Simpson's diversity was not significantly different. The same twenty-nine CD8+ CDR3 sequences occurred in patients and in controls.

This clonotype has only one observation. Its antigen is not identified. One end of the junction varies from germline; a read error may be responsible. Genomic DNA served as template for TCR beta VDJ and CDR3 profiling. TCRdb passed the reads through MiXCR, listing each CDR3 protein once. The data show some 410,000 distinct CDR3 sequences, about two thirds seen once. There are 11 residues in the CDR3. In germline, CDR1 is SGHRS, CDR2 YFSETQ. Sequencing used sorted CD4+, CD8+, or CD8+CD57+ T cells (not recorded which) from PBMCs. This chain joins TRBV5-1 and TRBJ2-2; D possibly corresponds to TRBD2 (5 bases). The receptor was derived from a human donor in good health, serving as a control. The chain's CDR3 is CASSVYGELFF. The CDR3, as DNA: TGTGCCAGCAGCGTATACGGGGAGCTGTTTTTC. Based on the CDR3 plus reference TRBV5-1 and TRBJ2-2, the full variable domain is KAGVTQTPRYLIKTRGQQVTLSCSPISGHRSVSWYQQTPGQGLQFLFEYFSETQRNKGNFPGRFSGRQFSNSRSEMNVSTLELGDSALYLCASSVYGELFFGEGSRLTVL.